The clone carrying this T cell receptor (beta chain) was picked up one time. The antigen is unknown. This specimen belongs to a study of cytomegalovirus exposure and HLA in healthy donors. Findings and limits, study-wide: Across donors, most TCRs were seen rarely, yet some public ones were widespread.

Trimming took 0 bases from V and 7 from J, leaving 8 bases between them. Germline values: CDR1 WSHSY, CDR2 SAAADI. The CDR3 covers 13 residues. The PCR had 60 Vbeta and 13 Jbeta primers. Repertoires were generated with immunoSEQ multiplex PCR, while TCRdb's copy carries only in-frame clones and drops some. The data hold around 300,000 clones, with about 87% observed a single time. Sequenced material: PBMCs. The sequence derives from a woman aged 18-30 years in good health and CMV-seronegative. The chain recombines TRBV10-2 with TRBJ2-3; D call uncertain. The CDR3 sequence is CASSESSLNTQYF. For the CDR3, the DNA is TGCGCCAGCAGTGAGTCATCCTTAAATACGCAGTATTTT.